One and the same sample provided the 21 T cell receptor beta chains below, sequenced in a study of breast tumors, draining lymph nodes, adjacent tissues. One entry per CDR3 protein results from TCRdb running MiXCR on the multiplex PCR reads. The sample carries approximately 210,000 distinct CDR3 sequences, 30% to 35% recorded once. The lymph nodes were axillary draining lymph nodes from breast cancer patients. The sample was axillary lymph node tissue. All receptors derive from a female donor with breast cancer. Some clones in this sample may be carry-over from other donors' samples.

This clonotype was seen a handful of times. Being one base from a much bigger clone, this may be a read error. The final CDR3 position lacks the conserved phenylalanine or tryptophan, pointing to a likely read error. The rearrangement links TRBV19 to TRBJ1-4; no clear D. The V end was cut by 3 bases, the J end by 1 base, with 12 bases between. The germline gives CDR1 LNHDA, CDR2 SQIVND (reference sequence). The CDR3 has 16 residues. The CDR3 region is CASSMIGVGTNEKLFS. CDR3 bases: TGTGCCAGTAGTATGATCGGGGTAGGAACTAATGAAAAACTGTTTTCT.

As to this clonotype: A much larger clone differs by one base, so this may be a read error. The rearrangement uses TRBV5-8 and TRBJ2-6; tentative D call: TRBD2 (6 bases). Germline CDR1 SGHTS, CDR2 YDEGEE. The CDR3 consists of 14 residues. Trimming took 7 bases from V and 6 from J, leaving 14 bases between them. CDR3 residues: CASGRGAAANVLTF. Written as DNA, the CDR3 is TGTGCCAGCGGGCGGGGCGCTGCGGCCAACGTCCTGACTTTC.

CDR3 DNA sequence: TGCAGTGCTAGTTTCCCCGGGGGGGGGTCCTTGTACTTC. This encodes CSASFPGGGSLYF. The chain links TRBV20-1 to TRBJ2-4, with TRBD2 matching over 8 bases. The length of the CDR3 is 13 residues. The germline V gene has CDR1 DFQATT and CDR2 SNEGSKA (reference sequence). The junction had 13 bases not matched to a gene; V was cut back by 3 bases and J by 15 bases.

This clonotype has ten or more counts. V and J are TRBV20-1 and TRBJ1-2; 9 bases match TRBD1. CDR1 is DFQATT, CDR2 SNEGSKA, per germline (reference sequence). This CDR3 is 13 amino acids long. V shed 3 bases, J shed 4 bases, and the junction held 3 bases outside the gene matches. CDR3 DNA sequence: TGCAGTGCTAGGGGGACAGGGCCCTATGGCTACACCTTC. Amino acids: CSARGTGPYGYTF.

About this clonotype: A much larger clone differs from this one at a single base, so this may be a read error. This chain joins TRBV7-8 and TRBJ2-1; 9 bases align to TRBD2. The germline CDR1 and CDR2 sequences are SGHVS and FQNEAQ. J lost 0 bases, V lost 6 bases, and 18 bases had no gene match. This CDR3 region has 20 residues. CDR3 region: CASSEAGRLAESSSYNEQFF. DNA for the CDR3: TGTGCCAGCAGTGAAGCAGGGAGACTAGCGGAATCTAGCTCCTACAATGAGCAGTTCTTC. The full variable domain, completed using reference TRBV7-8 and TRBJ2-1, is GAGVSQSPRYKVAKRGQDVALRCDPISGHVSLFWYQQALGQGPEFLTYFQNEAQLDKSGLPSDRFFAERPEGSVSTLKIQRTQQEDSAVYLCASSEAGRLAESSSYNEQFFGPGTRLTVL.

For this clonotype: A read error may explain this, as a much larger clone is one base away. The rearrangement links TRBV10-3 to TRBJ1-2; the match to TRBD1 covers 8 bases. The germline V gene has CDR1 ENHRY and CDR2 SYGVKD. Germline trimming cut 6 bases from V and 5 bases from J; bases unmatched to any gene: 5. The CDR3 sequence is 13 residues long. Here the CDR3 DNA reads TGTGCCATCAGCCGAGGACAGGGTTATGGCTACACCTTC. Translated: CAISRGQGYGYTF.

The sample holds many counts of this clonotype. The chain combines TRBV5-6 with TRBJ2-6, with 8 bases aligning to TRBD1. Germline loops: CDR1 SGHDT, CDR2 YYEEEE. CDR3 length: 17 amino acids. V lost 0 bases to trimming and J lost 3 bases; unmatched junction nucleotides: 5. This chain's CDR3 is CASSLDRGRGGANVLTF. CDR3 in DNA: TGTGCCAGCAGCTTGGACAGGGGGAGAGGTGGGGCCAACGTCCTGACTTTC.

This clonotype was counted at least ten times. The chain links TRBV6-1 to TRBJ1-2, with a possible D match to TRBD1 (6 bases). The V and J ends lost 1 base and 8 bases respectively, with 14 bases between them. The CDR3 contains 14 residues. Germline V gives CDR1 MNHNS, CDR2 SASEGT. In DNA, the CDR3 is TGTGCCAGCAGTGAAGTGACAGGACTGCACGGCTACACCTTC. It translates to CASSEVTGLHGYTF.

This clonotype was found once. The V call is TRBV24-1, the J call TRBJ2-2; maybe TRBD2 (6 bases). This CDR3 has 11 residues. V was cut by 10 bases and J by 7 bases, with 9 bases left in between. Germline values: CDR1 KGHDR, CDR2 SFDVKD. This chain's CDR3 is CATGLSGELFF. Written as DNA, the CDR3 is TGTGCCACGGGACTCAGCGGGGAGCTGTTTTTT.

This clonotype was detected ten times or more. V is TRBV12-5 and J is TRBJ1-4; D is unclear. Germline V lookup: CDR1 LGHNT, CDR2 FRNRAP. The CDR3 spans 15 residues. Trimming removed 7 bases from V and 0 bases from J, with 12 bases in between. CDR3 amino acids: CASALAEATNEKLFF. CDR3 bases: TGTGCTAGTGCTTTAGCCGAAGCAACTAATGAAAAACTGTTTTTT.

Comment on this clonotype: With a much larger clone just one base away, this may be a read error. The chain employs TRBV20-1 and TRBJ2-3, with TRBD2 identical over 9 bases. CDR3 length: 16 amino acids. Germline lookup yields CDR1 DFQATT and CDR2 SNEGSKA (reference sequence). The CDR3 sequence: CSARDTSGRRVDTQCF. The CDR3 DNA follows: TGCAGTGCTAGAGATACTAGCGGGCGAAGAGTAGATACGCAGTGTTTT.

This clonotype has at least ten counts. The chain links TRBV4-3 to TRBJ1-2, with D unresolved. Germline CDR1 and CDR2: LGHNA and YSLEER. Trimming pared 1 base from V and 7 bases from J, leaving 16 bases between. This CDR3 is 15 amino acids long. This CDR3 reads CASSQAEGVIVGYTF. For the CDR3, the DNA is TGCGCCAGCAGCCAAGCGGAAGGAGTCATCGTTGGCTACACCTTC.

This clonotype was observed at least ten times. CDR3 DNA: TGTGCCATCAGCTCCGGGACAGGGCAATCGGGTGAGCAGTTCTTC. Its translation: CAISSGTGQSGEQFF. The rearrangement links TRBV10-3 to TRBJ2-1; TRBD1 matches at 9 bases. Germline CDR1 ENHRY, CDR2 SYGVKD. Trimming took 6 bases from V and 9 from J; bases not matched to a gene: 12. CDR3 size: 15 residues.

The gene calls are TRBV6-2 or TRBV6-3 and TRBJ1-5, with D hard to call. V lost 5 bases to trimming and J lost 1 base, with 12 bases between them. The CDR3 runs to 15 residues. Germline V gene data show CDR1 as MNHEY and CDR2 as SVGEGT. DNA for the CDR3: TGTGCCAGCAGTACCGGAGGCAGGAGCAATCAGCCCCAGCATTTT. Residues: CASSTGGRSNQPQHF.

The rearrangement links TRBV7-9 to TRBJ2-2; D is unresolved. Deletions cut 1 base from V and 5 bases from J, with 17 bases between. The CDR3 is 17 amino acids. Germline CDR1 is SEHNR and CDR2 is FQNEAQ (reference sequence). CDR3 in amino acids: CASSLGSGGLGTGELFF. In DNA, the CDR3 is TGTGCCAGCAGCTTAGGATCGGGCGGCTTAGGGACCGGGGAGCTGTTTTTT.

This sequence joins TRBV27 and TRBJ1-5, with D unresolved. Germline V gene sequence: CDR1 MNHEY, CDR2 SMNVEV (reference sequence). V gave up 2 bases and J gave up 0 bases, with 5 bases separating them. CDR3 size: 14 residues. The CDR3 reads CASSLRASNQPQHF. The CDR3 DNA sequence: TGTGCCAGCAGTTTAAGGGCTAGCAATCAGCCCCAGCATTTT.

This clonotype appeared many times. The chain uses TRBV14 and TRBJ1-4; D may be TRBD1 (5 bases). V lost 1 base, J lost 6 bases, and 15 bases lay in between. The V gene's germline CDR1 is SGHDN and CDR2 FVKESK. The CDR3 length is 16 residues. The CDR3 bases are TGTGCCAGCAGCCAAGGAATCCCGGGGGGGTATGAAAAACTGTTTTTT. Protein: CASSQGIPGGYEKLFF.

This clonotype has a count of ten or more. The chain is built from TRBV25-1 and TRBJ2-1; the D gene is possibly TRBD1 (5 bases). V lost 4 bases and J 7 bases, leaving 11 bases between the germline ends. This CDR3 is built from 13 residues. CDR1 MGHDK and CDR2 SYGVNS come from the germline V gene. The CDR3 nucleotides read TGTGCCAGCAGTGCCAAGGGGCGAAATGAGCAGTTCTTC. Protein product: CASSAKGRNEQFF. Filled out from reference TRBV25-1 and TRBJ2-1, the complete variable domain reads EADIYQTPRYLVIGTGKKITLECSQTMGHDKMYWYQQDPGMELHLIHYSYGVNSTEKGDLSSESTVSRIRTEHFPLTLESARPSHTSQYLCASSAKGRNEQFFGPGTRLTVL.

Comments on this clonotype: The CDR3 does not close with the conserved phenylalanine or tryptophan, likely indicating a read error. The DNA is omitted, as the CDR3 cannot be located on it reliably, and the CDR3 follows TCRdb's listing. V is TRBV7-3 and J is TRBJ2-6; no check of the table's D call, TRBD1, against the DNA was made. The germline gives CDR1 SGHTA, CDR2 FQGTGA. The CDR3 length equals 9 residues, ends included. The CDR3 sequence is CASSPGQAS.

This clonotype was found many times. This rearrangement joins TRBV4-2 to TRBJ2-3; D is unresolved. Germline V CDR1 and CDR2: LGHNA, YNFKEQ. This CDR3 comprises 16 residues. V was pared by 0 bases and J by 1 base, with 11 bases between. This chain's CDR3 is CASSQESSPRTDTQYF. CDR3 sequence (DNA): TGTGCCAGCAGCCAAGAGAGTAGCCCCCGCACAGATACGCAGTATTTT.

The rearrangement joins TRBV6-6 to TRBJ1-5, with D maybe TRBD1 (5 bases). The CDR3 contains 16 residues. V was trimmed by 5 bases and J by 2 bases, leaving 16 bases between them. Looked up from germline, CDR1 is MNHNY and CDR2 is SVGAGI (reference sequence). The CDR3 region has the DNA TGTGCCAGCAGTCCCACCGGGACTTGGGGCAATCAGCCCCAGCATTTT. Its protein product is CASSPTGTWGNQPQHF.